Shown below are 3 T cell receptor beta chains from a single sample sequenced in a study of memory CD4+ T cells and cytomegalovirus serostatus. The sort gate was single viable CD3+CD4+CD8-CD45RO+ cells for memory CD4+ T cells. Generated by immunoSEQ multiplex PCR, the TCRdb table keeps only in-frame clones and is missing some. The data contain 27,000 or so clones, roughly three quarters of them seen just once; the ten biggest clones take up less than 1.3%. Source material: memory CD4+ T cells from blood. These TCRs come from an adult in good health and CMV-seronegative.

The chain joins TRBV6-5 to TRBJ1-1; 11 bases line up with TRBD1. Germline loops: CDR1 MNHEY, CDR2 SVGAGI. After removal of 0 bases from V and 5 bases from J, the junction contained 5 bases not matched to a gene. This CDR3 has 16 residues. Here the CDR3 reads CASSYSRTGGLTEAFF. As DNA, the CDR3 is TGTGCCAGCAGTTACTCCCGGACAGGGGGCTTAACTGAAGCTTTCTTT.

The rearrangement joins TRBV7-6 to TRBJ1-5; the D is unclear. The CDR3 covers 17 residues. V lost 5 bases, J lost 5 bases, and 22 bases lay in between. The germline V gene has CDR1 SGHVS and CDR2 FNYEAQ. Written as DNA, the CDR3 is TGTGCCAGCAGCAGCGGACGAGGCAACGCCCGGCATCAGCCCCAGCATTTT. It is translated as CASSSGRGNARHQPQHF.

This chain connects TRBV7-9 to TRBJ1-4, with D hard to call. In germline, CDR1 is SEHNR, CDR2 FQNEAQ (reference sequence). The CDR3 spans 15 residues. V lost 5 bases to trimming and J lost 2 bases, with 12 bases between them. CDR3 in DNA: TGTGCCAGCAGCCATCCGTCGACCACTAATGAAAAACTGTTTTTT. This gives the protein CASSHPSTTNEKLFF.